This T cell receptor (beta chain) was sequenced for a study of T cell repertoires in cytomegalovirus infection. At the level of the study: A matching HLA type, together with CMV infection, was signaled by public TCR beta signatures. Broader study findings: The study found HLA-C-restricted CMV-specific TCR beta clonotypes dominating the ex vivo response. Identification of carriers of CMV plus the relevant HLA was achieved through cumulative public TCR beta family frequency.

V lost 3 bases, J lost 7 bases, and 12 bases lay in between. This CDR3 comprises 14 residues. Germline V gene data show CDR1 as SGHTA and CDR2 as FQGNSA. For this clonotype: Antigen: not known.

TCRdb reprocessed the reads with MiXCR, giving one entry per CDR3 protein. The sample shows about 740,000 distinct CDR3 sequences, roughly a third of them seen only once. The source is a human donor in good health (CMV status not recorded). Some clones in this sample may be carry-over from other donors' samples. The specimen sequenced was PBMCs. The V and J genes are TRBV7-2 and TRBJ2-2; the D is unclear. The CDR3 DNA follows: TGTGCCAGCAGCTTGATCTGGGGTAGCGGGGAGCTGTTTTTT. It specifies CASSLIWGSGELFF.